A single sample gave rise to the 10 T cell receptor beta chains below, sequenced in a study of neurological immune-mediated disorders. TCRdb re-derived calls from the 5' RACE reads in MiXCR, one entry per CDR3 protein. The sample includes tens of thousands of distinct CDR3 sequences, just over 2.5% of them seen just once. The sequencing input was PBMCs. These receptors were obtained from a woman in her 30s with multiple sclerosis.

The CDR3 loop is CASSPRGGTSAVEQYF. The CDR3 DNA sequence: TGTGCCAGTAGTCCTCGGGGCGGGACTAGCGCGGTCGAGCAGTACTTC. The chain links TRBV19 to TRBJ2-7; the match to TRBD2 covers 10 bases. The germline V gene encodes CDR1 LNHDA and CDR2 SQIVND (reference sequence). The CDR3 has 16 residues. The ends lost 5 bases at V and 6 bases at J; junction bases unmatched: 13.

This clonotype appeared many times. The CDR3 is CASSLRGGNTEAFF. Here the CDR3 DNA reads TGCGCCAGCAGCTTGCGAGGGGGGAACACTGAAGCTTTCTTT. The chain uses TRBV5-1 and TRBJ1-1, with D possibly being TRBD1 (6 bases). Germline V gene data show CDR1 as SGHRS and CDR2 as YFSETQ. The CDR3 has 14 residues. Between the trimmed V and J ends, which lost 1 base and 1 base, there was a span of 8 bases.

The sample holds many counts of this clonotype. This sequence joins TRBV29-1 and TRBJ2-3, with D maybe TRBD2 (6 bases). The ends were cut back, 3 bases at V and 1 base at J, with 14 bases in the middle. Germline CDR1 is SQVTM and CDR2 is ANQGSEA. This CDR3 is 15 amino acids long. In DNA, the CDR3 is TGCAGCGTTGAGGGGGACTTGGGGGGCACAGATACGCAGTATTTT. Translating it yields CSVEGDLGGTDTQYF.

This clonotype appeared many times. This chain links TRBV20-1 with TRBJ1-4; D is possibly TRBD1 (5 bases). The germline gives CDR1 DFQATT, CDR2 SNEGSKA (reference sequence). The CDR3 consists of 15 residues. V lost 0 bases to trimming and J lost 2 bases, with 10 bases between them. This CDR3 reads CSARDPGRTNEKLFF. As DNA, the CDR3 is TGCAGTGCTAGAGACCCGGGACGGACTAATGAAAAACTGTTTTTT.

This clonotype was counted at least ten times. The chain's CDR3 is CASSWGGVEQYF. CDR3 coding DNA: TGTGCCAGCAGCTGGGGAGGGGTCGAGCAGTACTTC. This chain joins TRBV7-2 and TRBJ2-7; TRBD2 matches 7 bases. V lost 4 bases and J lost 6; bases outside the gene matches: 3. Germline CDR1 reads SGHTA; CDR2 reads FQGNSA. The CDR3 spans 12 residues.

This clonotype was seen at least ten times. The genes are TRBV7-2 and TRBJ1-3; 8 bases line up with TRBD1. The V gene's germline CDR1 is SGHTA and CDR2 FQGNSA. CDR3 length equals 13 residues. J gave up 8 bases and V 5 bases, and 5 bases lay outside the gene matches. CDR3 sequence reads: CASSGQGIDTIYF. The CDR3 DNA is TGTGCCAGCAGCGGACAGGGAATTGACACCATATATTTT.

This clonotype was counted many times. The chain employs TRBV5-1 and TRBJ1-4; D remains unclear. Germline loops: CDR1 SGHRS, CDR2 YFSETQ. Between the trimmed V and J ends, which lost 0 bases and 7 bases, there was a span of 13 bases. CDR3 size: 15 residues. This chain's CDR3 is CASSLVGIVSEKLFF. The DNA of the CDR3 is TGCGCCAGCAGCTTGGTGGGGATTGTTTCTGAAAAACTGTTTTTT.

The table lists this clonotype with a few counts. A read error may be the cause here, since a much bigger clone is one base away. The chain employs TRBV7-2 and TRBJ2-2; 11 nucleotides line up with TRBD2. Germline V gene sequence: CDR1 SGHTA, CDR2 FQGNSA. The CDR3 consists of 17 residues. This CDR3 is CASSLLPGTSGTGALFF. CDR3 coding DNA: TGTGCCAGCAGCTTACTCCCAGGGACTAGCGGCACCGGGGCGCTGTTTTTT.

This clonotype was observed at least ten times. The chain links TRBV20-1 to TRBJ1-2; D gene unclear. Germline values: CDR1 DFQATT, CDR2 SNEGSKA (reference sequence). The CDR3 sequence is 17 residues long. V shed 0 bases and J shed 4 bases, with 21 bases lying between them. CDR3 nucleotides: TGCAGTGCTAGAGACACCCCCGGCCGGTCGCCGGCCTATGGCTACACCTTC. Residues: CSARDTPGRSPAYGYTF.

This clonotype was seen many times. The chain links TRBV27 to TRBJ2-7; 7 bases map to TRBD1. This CDR3 region has 14 residues. Germline V lookup: CDR1 MNHEY, CDR2 SMNVEV (reference sequence). V trimming: 5 bases; J trimming: 0 bases; junction bases outside the gene matches: 4. CDR3 DNA sequence: TGTGCCAGCAGTATGACAGGGATCTCCTACGAGCAGTACTTC. It encodes CASSMTGISYEQYF.